The 12 T cell receptor beta chains listed next were all sequenced from one sample in a study of blood T cell repertoires in COVID-19. Using immunoSEQ multiplex PCR, the repertoire was profiled, and TCRdb retains in-frame clones only, with some absent. The sample contains more than 45,000 clones, 85% to 90% of which appear only once. Sequenced sample: peripheral blood. Receptors originate from a human donor in a cohort sampled during active COVID-19.

The chain recombines TRBV2 with TRBJ1-1; 9 positions agree with TRBD1. CDR3 size: 12 residues. V lost 6 bases and J lost 6; bases outside the gene matches: 2. Germline-derived CDR1 and CDR2 are SNHLY and FYNNEI. In DNA, the CDR3 is TGTGCCAGCAGAGGACAGGGGCCTGAAGCTTTCTTT. This codes for CASRGQGPEAFF.

This sequence joins TRBV5-1 and TRBJ2-1; 11 positions match TRBD2. V trimming: 1 base; J trimming: 5 bases; junction bases outside the gene matches: 2. The germline gives CDR1 SGHRS, CDR2 YFSETQ. This CDR3 is built from 15 residues. CDR3 in amino acids: CASSLLTSGNNEQFF. The CDR3 nucleotides read TGCGCCAGCAGCTTGTTGACTAGCGGGAACAATGAGCAGTTCTTC.

The V and J genes are TRBV11-1 and TRBJ2-7; 10 nucleotides line up with TRBD1. Germline lookup yields CDR1 SGHAT and CDR2 FQDESV (reference sequence). The CDR3 runs 16 residues. V shed 1 base and J 3 bases; nucleotides not matched to a gene: 6. The CDR3 here is CASSLGGQGVSYEQYF. In nucleotides, the CDR3 is TGTGCCAGCAGCTTAGGCGGACAGGGGGTAAGCTACGAGCAGTACTTC.

This chain joins TRBV18 and TRBJ2-2; D may be TRBD2 (6 bases). CDR1 and CDR2 (germline): KGHSH, LQKENI. The CDR3 length is 16 residues. Trimming pared 3 bases from V and 2 bases from J, leaving 13 bases between. Here the CDR3 DNA reads TGTGCCAGCTCACCGAAAGGACTAAGAAACACCGGGGAGCTGTTTTTT. As protein: CASSPKGLRNTGELFF.

The rearrangement joins TRBV27 to TRBJ2-3, with 12 bases that match TRBD1. J lost 0 bases, V lost 0 bases, and 4 bases had no gene match. The CDR3 has 18 amino acids. Germline CDR1 and CDR2: MNHEY and SMNVEV (reference sequence). The CDR3, as DNA: TGTGCCAGCAGTTTATCATGGGACAGGGGGCGCAGCACAGATACGCAGTATTTT. It translates to CASSLSWDRGRSTDTQYF.

This clone appeared once. The chain combines TRBV7-3 with TRBJ2-7; D might be TRBD2 (6 bases). The V gene lost 6 bases and the J gene lost 1 base, with 19 bases spanning the gap. The CDR3 length is 16 residues. Per germline, CDR1 SGHTA and CDR2 FQGTGA. CDR3 nucleotides: TGTGCCAGCAGTCCCCGCGCGGGGCTGGAGTCCTACGAGCAGTACTTC. Encoded protein: CASSPRAGLESYEQYF.

This clone was observed a few times. This chain joins TRBV9 and TRBJ2-1, with TRBD2 identical over 7 bases. Losses at the gene ends were 0 bases for V and 9 bases for J; bases not matched to a gene: 3. The CDR3 totals 13 residues. Germline CDR1 and CDR2: SGDLS and YYNGEE. The CDR3 nucleotides are TGTGCCAGCAGCGTAGCTACGGGGGGTGAGCAGTTCTTC. Its translation is CASSVATGGEQFF. The whole variable domain, remainder taken from reference TRBV9 and TRBJ2-1, is DSGVTQTPKHLITATGQRVTLRCSPRSGDLSVYWYQQSLDQGLQFLIQYYNGEERAKGNILERFSAQQFPDLHSELNLSSLELGDSALYFCASSVATGGEQFFGPGTRLTVL.

This clone was observed a single time. This chain links TRBV7-2 with TRBJ2-7; the D is unclear. Germline CDR1 and CDR2: SGHTA and FQGNSA. V was shortened by 6 bases and J by 2 bases, with 14 bases between the two germline ends. CDR3 length: 14 residues. CDR3 DNA sequence: TGTGCCAGCAGTCAACCCACACAGACCTACGAGCAGTACTTC. Encoded protein: CASSQPTQTYEQYF.

The chain carries TRBV9 and TRBJ2-1, with D perhaps matching TRBD1 (6 bases). The germline V and J ends were trimmed by 4 bases and 0 bases, with 11 bases remaining between them. Germline V gene sequence: CDR1 SGDLS, CDR2 YYNGEE. CDR3 size: 15 residues. The CDR3 reads CASSMTGGSYNEQFF. Written as DNA, the CDR3 is TGTGCCAGCAGCATGACAGGAGGCTCCTACAATGAGCAGTTCTTC.

The CDR3 region is CACRIGSSDIVWDTEAFF. The DNA of the CDR3 is TGTGCCTGCCGTATAGGTTCCTCGGACATAGTTTGGGACACTGAAGCTTTCTTT. The chain combines TRBV30 with TRBJ1-1, with D tentatively TRBD1 (5 bases). The CDR3 covers 18 residues. V lost 6 bases, J lost 3 bases, and 29 bases lay in between. CDR1 and CDR2 from the germline V gene are GTSNPN and SVGIG (reference sequence).

CDR3 nucleotide sequence: TGTGCCAGCTCACCACCAGGGGGTTCCTACAATGAGCAGTTCTTC. Translating gives CASSPPGGSYNEQFF. V gene TRBV18 combines with J gene TRBJ2-1; perhaps TRBD1 as D (6 bases). V gave up 0 bases and J gave up 1 base, with 7 bases separating them. The germline V gene encodes CDR1 KGHSH and CDR2 LQKENI. This CDR3 has 15 amino acids.

The chain uses TRBV7-2 and TRBJ1-5; 8 bases match TRBD1. The CDR3 length is 15 residues. The ends lost 1 base at V and 6 bases at J; junction bases unmatched: 5. In germline, CDR1 is SGHTA, CDR2 FQGNSA. CDR3 sequence: CASSLGRGRGQPQHF. The DNA for the CDR3 is TGTGCCAGCAGCTTAGGCAGGGGGCGCGGTCAGCCCCAGCATTTT.